Listed below are T cell receptor beta chains from one sample, sequenced in a study of beta chain features in type 1 diabetes. Only in-frame clones appear in the TCRdb table, and some are missing; sequencing was by immunoSEQ multiplex PCR. The data show around 710,000 clones, under 15% seen once. Sequencing was carried out using naive CD4+ T cells from blood. The receptor source for this set is a young man with type 1 diabetes. Each CDR3 is given with its conserved first and last residue. Fields, in order: V gene, D gene, J gene, clone size, CDR3 DNA, CDR3 protein. The D gene is left open where the match is weak. Size is stated for part of the rows, as once, few or many counts, or as a class when the clone is expanded.

TRBV7-2	-	TRBJ2-7	-	TGTGCCAGCAGCTTACACGAGACCTCCTACGAGCAGTACTTC	CASSLHETSYEQYF
TRBV5-1	TRBD2	TRBJ2-1	few	TGCGCCAGCAGCTTGACTAGCGGGAGCTCCTACAATGAGCAGTTCTTC	CASSLTSGSSYNEQFF
TRBV4-3	TRBD1	TRBJ2-5	few	TGCGCCAGCAGCCCCGGACAGGGGGAAGAGACCCAGTACTTC	CASSPGQGEETQYF
TRBV7-2	-	TRBJ2-7	few	TGTGCCAGCAGCAAGGACAGTAACTCCTACGAGCAGTACTTC	CASSKDSNSYEQYF
TRBV2	-	TRBJ2-7	few	TGTGCCAGCGCCGGACAGCTAGCGACCTACGAGCAGTACTTC	CASAGQLATYEQYF
TRBV5-1	-	TRBJ1-1	-	TGCGCCAGCAGCTTGGCCAGCGGTGAAGCTTTCTTT	CASSLASGEAFF
TRBV29-1	-	TRBJ1-1	-	TGCAGCGTTGAGGAACAGTTAAACACTGAAGCTTTCTTT	CSVEEQLNTEAFF
TRBV19	-	TRBJ2-3	few	TGTGCCAGTAGTTATGCCAGCGGCACAGATACGCAGTATTTT	CASSYASGTDTQYF
TRBV9	TRBD1	TRBJ2-6	-	TGTGCCAGCAGCCTTATTACAGGGGCTGGGGCCAACGTCCTGACTTTC	CASSLITGAGANVLTF
TRBV25-1	TRBD1	TRBJ1-6	-	TGTGCCAGCAGTGGCCGACAGGGTGCTTCACCCCTCCACTTT	CASSGRQGASPLHF
TRBV11-1	-	TRBJ2-1	-	TGTGCCAGCAGCTTACAGGAAGCGTGGATCAACAATGAGCAGTTCTTC	CASSLQEAWINNEQFF
TRBV14	-	TRBJ1-2	few	TGTGCCAGCAGCCAAGGGACTAACTATGGCTACACCTTC	CASSQGTNYGYTF
TRBV15	-	TRBJ1-5	-	TGTGCCACCAGCCGTGGGGGACAGCCCCAGCATTTT	CATSRGGQPQHF
TRBV25-1	-	TRBJ2-5	few	TGTGCCAGCAGTGAATATCTAGGACAAGAGACCCAGTACTTC	CASSEYLGQETQYF
TRBV5-1	TRBD1	TRBJ2-7	few	TGCGCCAGCAGGCCGGGACAGGAATTGTCCTACGAGCAGTACTTC	CASRPGQELSYEQYF
TRBV4-3	-	TRBJ1-4	few	TGCGCCAGCAGCTATACCACCGGACGTCTCTCGCAACTGTTTTTT	CASSYTTGRLSQLFF
TRBV4-2	TRBD2	TRBJ2-5	-	TGTGCCAGCAGCCAAGTGACTAGCGGAACCCAAGAGACCCAGTACTTC	CASSQVTSGTQETQYF
TRBV29-1	-	TRBJ2-2	-	TGCAGCGTTGAACCCAGGGTGGGCACCGGGGAGCTGTTTTTT	CSVEPRVGTGELFF
TRBV7-3	-	TRBJ1-1	few	TGTGCCAGCAGCCGCACAGTGAACACTGAAGCTTTCTTT	CASSRTVNTEAFF
TRBV7-9	-	TRBJ2-1	few	TGTGCCAGCAGCTTCGGACAGATCGATGAGCAGTTCTTC	CASSFGQIDEQFF
TRBV4-2	TRBD1	TRBJ1-6	few	TGTGCCAGCAGCATTCGGGACAGGGAAAATTCACCCCTCCACTTT	CASSIRDRENSPLHF
TRBV14	-	TRBJ1-5	few	TGTGCCAGCAGCCAAGGCGGAACACACGATCAGCCCCAGCATTTT	CASSQGGTHDQPQHF